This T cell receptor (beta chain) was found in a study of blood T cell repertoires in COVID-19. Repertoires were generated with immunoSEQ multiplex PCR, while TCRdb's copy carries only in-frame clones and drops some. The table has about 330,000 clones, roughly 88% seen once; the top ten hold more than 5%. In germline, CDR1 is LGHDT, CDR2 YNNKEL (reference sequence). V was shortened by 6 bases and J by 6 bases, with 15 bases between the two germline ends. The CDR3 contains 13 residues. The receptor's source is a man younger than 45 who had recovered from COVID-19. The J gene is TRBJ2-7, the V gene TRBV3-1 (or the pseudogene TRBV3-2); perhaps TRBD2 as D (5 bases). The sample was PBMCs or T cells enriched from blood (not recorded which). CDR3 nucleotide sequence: TGTGCCAGCAGTGCACCGGGGATGGGCGAGCAGTACTTC. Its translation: CASSAPGMGEQYF.